This T cell receptor beta chain was recovered during a study of T cell changes during pregnancy in multiple sclerosis. Using immunoSEQ multiplex PCR, the repertoire was profiled, and TCRdb retains in-frame clones only, with some absent. The profile shows roughly 100,000 clones, about 90% of them singletons. Germline CDR1 and CDR2: SGDLS and YYNGEE. The V segment lost 3 bases and the J segment 8 bases; nucleotides outside the gene matches: 5. CDR3 length: 14 amino acids. The rearrangement links TRBV9 to TRBJ2-1; 10 bases match TRBD2. The sequence was obtained from a female donor with multiple sclerosis, enrolled in a pregnancy study. This specimen consisted of peripheral blood, obtained after pregnancy. The CDR3 coding sequence is TGTGCCAGCAGCGCCAGCGGGGGGGCCGATGAGCAGTTCTTC. Amino acids: CASSASGGADEQFF.